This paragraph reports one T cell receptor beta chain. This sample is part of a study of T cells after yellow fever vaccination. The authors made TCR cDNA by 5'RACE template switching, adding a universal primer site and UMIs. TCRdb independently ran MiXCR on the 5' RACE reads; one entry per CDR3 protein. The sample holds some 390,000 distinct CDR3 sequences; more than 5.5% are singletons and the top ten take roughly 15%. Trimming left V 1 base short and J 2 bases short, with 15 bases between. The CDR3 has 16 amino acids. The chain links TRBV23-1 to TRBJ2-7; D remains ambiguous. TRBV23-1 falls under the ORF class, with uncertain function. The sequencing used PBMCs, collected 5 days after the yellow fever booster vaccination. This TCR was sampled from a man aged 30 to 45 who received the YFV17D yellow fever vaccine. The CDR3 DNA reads TGCGCCAGCAGTCAATTCTCCGCACAGACCACCTACGAGCAGTACTTC. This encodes CASSQFSAQTTYEQYF.